The 7 T cell receptor beta chains below come from one sample, sequenced in a study of shared clonotypes between healthy human individuals. Method: immunoSEQ multiplex PCR; TCRdb's copy keeps in-frame clones and lacks some. In the table there are under 600,000 clones, roughly 79% of which are singletons. Sequencing was performed on PBMCs. These receptors originate from a woman aged 35 to 49 in good health. Some clones in this sample may be carry-over from other donors' samples.

The rearrangement links TRBV15 to TRBJ2-2; maybe TRBD2 (6 bases). This CDR3 is 15 amino acids long. Germline CDR1 reads LNHNV; CDR2 reads YYDKDF (reference sequence). Between the trimmed V and J ends, which lost 1 base and 2 bases, there was a span of 8 bases. CDR3 coding DNA: TGTGCCACCAGCAGAGGACTAGTCAACACCGGGGAGCTGTTTTTT. Its translation: CATSRGLVNTGELFF.

The chain uses TRBV4-1 and TRBJ2-7; 8 bases are a match to TRBD2. The CDR3 runs to 15 residues. Germline-derived CDR1 and CDR2 are MGHRA and YSYEKL. J gave up 5 bases and V 0 bases, and 6 bases lay outside the gene matches. CDR3 residues: CASSQDRTSFDEQYF. In nucleotides, the CDR3 is TGCGCCAGCAGCCAAGATCGGACTAGCTTTGACGAGCAGTACTTC.

The chain uses TRBV7-2 and TRBJ2-5; 7 bases align to TRBD1. This CDR3 is built from 15 residues. V was clipped by 5 bases and J by 1 base; unmatched bases: 7. Germline loops: CDR1 SGHTA, CDR2 FQGNSA. This CDR3 is CASSTGTAIQETQYF. The CDR3 DNA reads as TGTGCCAGCAGCACCGGGACAGCTATCCAAGAGACCCAGTACTTC. The variable domain in full, with the rest retrieved from reference TRBV7-2 and TRBJ2-5, is GAGVSQSPSNKVTEKGKDVELRCDPISGHTALYWYRQSLGQGLEFLIYFQGNSAPDKSGLPSDRFSAERTGGSVSTLTIQRTQQEDSAVYLCASSTGTAIQETQYFGPGTRLLVL.

The chain combines TRBV7-2 with TRBJ2-7; D call uncertain. CDR1 is SGHTA, CDR2 FQGNSA, per germline. V was clipped by 1 base and J by 2 bases, with 21 bases between them. This CDR3 is built from 18 residues. The CDR3 here is CASSLGVSSLYPAYEQYF. CDR3 nucleotides: TGTGCCAGCAGCTTAGGAGTCAGTTCTTTATACCCGGCCTACGAGCAGTACTTC.

The chain uses TRBV30 and TRBJ1-2; a possible D gene is TRBD1 (5 bases). V dropped 3 bases and J dropped 4 bases, with 15 bases sitting between them. The length of the CDR3 is 14 residues. Germline CDR1 is GTSNPN and CDR2 is SVGIG (reference sequence). In DNA, the CDR3 is TGTGCCTGGAGCCCTGGGGAGGGGTCCTATGGCTACACCTTC. This gives the protein CAWSPGEGSYGYTF.

Concerning this clone: Other DNA sequences of this sample code for an identical CDR3. The genes are TRBV27 and TRBJ2-5, with D possibly TRBD1 on 6 matching bases. The V and J ends lost 8 bases and 8 bases respectively, with 18 bases between them. This CDR3 region has 13 residues. Germline lookup yields CDR1 MNHEY and CDR2 SMNVEV (reference sequence). This chain's CDR3 is CASSGTPRGTQYF. The DNA for the CDR3 is TGTGCCAGCTCCGGGACCCCCAGGGGCACCCAGTACTTC.

This rearrangement joins TRBV2 to TRBJ2-7; 8 bases line up with TRBD1. The length of the CDR3 is 13 residues. Trimming cost V 8 bases and J 6 bases; bases outside gene matches: 9. Looked up from germline, CDR1 is SNHLY and CDR2 is FYNNEI. The CDR3 protein is CASLQDRAGEQYF. The DNA of the CDR3 is TGTGCCAGCCTCCAGGACAGGGCCGGCGAGCAGTACTTC.